Listed below are T cell receptor beta chains from one sample, sequenced in a study of early T cells in non-severe SARS-CoV-2 infection. TCRdb reanalysed the 5' RACE reads using MiXCR and keeps one entry per CDR3 protein. The sample lists under 70,000 distinct CDR3 sequences, 14% to 15% occurring once. Sequencing used whole blood, obtained at baseline. The receptors here all came from an adult who was a healthcare worker with PCR-confirmed SARS-CoV-2 infection or an uninfected control (not recorded which). Each CDR3 is given with its conserved first and last residue. The order of the fields is V gene, clone size, J gene, D gene, CDR3 protein, CDR3 DNA. D genes are given only for firm matches. Clone size appears in some rows only: once, few, many, or a class for an expanded clone.

>TRBV29-1|NA|TRBJ2-1|NA
CSTNGARNEQFF
TGCAGCACAAACGGGGCTCGGAATGAGCAGTTCTTC
>TRBV12-3/TRBV12-4|many|TRBJ2-2|NA
CASRFPGTGGELFF
TGTGCCAGCAGGTTCCCCGGGACGGGTGGGGAGCTGTTTTTT
>TRBV30|few|TRBJ2-7|NA
CAWSAGPYEQYF
TGTGCCTGGAGTGCAGGGCCCTACGAGCAGTACTTC
>TRBV6-6|NA|TRBJ1-5|TRBD1
CASSFPGTGGDSNQPQHF
TGTGCCAGCAGTTTTCCAGGGACAGGGGGTGATAGCAATCAGCCCCAGCATTTT
>TRBV6-7|NA|TRBJ2-7|NA
CASSYPPACQRQYF
TGTGCCAGCAGTTACCCGCCCGCCTGCCAACGACAGTACTTC
>TRBV5-4|few|TRBJ1-1|TRBD1
CASRLDRDSRVSTEAFF
TGTGCCAGCAGGTTAGACCGGGACAGCCGAGTTAGCACTGAAGCTTTCTTT
>TRBV29-1|NA|TRBJ2-2|NA
CSVEVFGGGELFF
TGCAGCGTTGAAGTATTTGGGGGTGGGGAGCTGTTTTTT
>TRBV11-2|NA|TRBJ2-1|TRBD1
CASSLEDRTGPLF
TGTGCCAGCAGCTTAGAAGATCGGACAGGTCCCCTTTTT
>TRBV20-1|few|TRBJ2-1|TRBD2
CSAMRGAGDEQFF
TGCAGTGCTATGCGAGGAGCGGGAGATGAGCAGTTCTTC
>TRBV5-1|many|TRBJ1-4|NA
CASSLGQGNEKLFF
TGCGCCAGCAGCTTGGGCCAGGGGAATGAAAAACTGTTTTTT
>TRBV9|NA|TRBJ2-7|NA
CASSAMVGNYEQYF
TGTGCCAGCAGCGCCATGGTAGGTAACTACGAGCAGTACTTC
>TRBV4-2|few|TRBJ2-2|TRBD1
CASSQRTGKDGGELFF
TGTGCCAGCAGCCAGAGGACAGGGAAGGATGGCGGGGAGCTGTTTTTT
>TRBV28|many|TRBJ2-3|NA
CASSVALSTDTQYF
TGTGCCAGCAGCGTGGCCCTAAGCACAGATACGCAGTATTTT
>TRBV20-1|NA|TRBJ1-1|NA
CSATKQLNTEAFF
TGCAGTGCCACCAAACAGCTGAACACTGAAGCTTTCTTT
>TRBV27|NA|TRBJ2-3|NA
CASSFTPDTDTQYF
TGTGCCAGCAGTTTTACCCCAGACACAGATACGCAGTATTTT
>TRBV5-4|few|TRBJ2-7|TRBD1
CASSPRDSSYEQYF
TGTGCCAGCAGCCCCCGGGACAGCTCCTACGAGCAGTACTTC
>TRBV28|few|TRBJ2-7|NA
CASESWSYEQYF
TGTGCCAGCGAATCCTGGTCCTACGAGCAGTACTTC
>TRBV2|NA|TRBJ2-1|NA
CRGTSYNEQFF
TGCCGCGGGACGTCCTACAATGAGCAGTTCTTC
>TRBV5-6|many|TRBJ1-5|NA
CASRDGHSNQPQHF
TGTGCCAGCAGGGACGGTCATAGCAATCAGCCCCAGCATTTT
>TRBV24-1|NA|TRBJ2-7|NA
CATSDLIRDEQYF
TGTGCCACCAGTGATTTGATCAGGGACGAGCAGTACTTC
>TRBV20-1|NA|TRBJ1-6|NA
CSASGGGASPLHF
TGCAGTGCTAGCGGCGGTGGAGCTTCACCCCTCCACTTT
>TRBV7-9|many|TRBJ2-1|TRBD2
CASSLALAGSYNEQFF
TGTGCCAGCAGCTTAGCCCTAGCGGGGTCCTACAATGAGCAGTTCTTC
>TRBV18|few|TRBJ2-3|NA
CASSLYSGGGDTQYF
TGTGCCAGCTCACTTTATAGCGGAGGCGGAGATACGCAGTATTTT
>TRBV20-1|many|TRBJ2-7|TRBD1
CSATGQVYSYEQYF
TGCAGTGCTACGGGACAGGTATATTCCTACGAGCAGTACTTC
>TRBV11-2|NA|TRBJ1-1|TRBD1
CASSFRGLGEAFF
TGTGCCAGCAGCTTCAGGGGGTTAGGTGAAGCTTTCTTT
>TRBV7-9|NA|TRBJ1-5|TRBD1
CASSPQGASRPQHF
TGTGCCAGCAGCCCCCAGGGGGCCTCTCGGCCCCAGCATTTT
>TRBV10-3|few|TRBJ1-1|TRBD1
CAIRTGWNTEAFF
TGTGCCATCAGGACAGGGTGGAACACTGAAGCTTTCTTT
>TRBV5-1|few|TRBJ2-2|NA
CASGPLVRSTGELFF
TGCGCCAGCGGCCCACTGGTCCGGAGCACCGGGGAGCTGTTTTTT
>TRBV5-4|many|TRBJ2-1|TRBD2
CASSLPGLAASYNEQFF
TGTGCCAGCAGCTTACCGGGACTAGCGGCCTCCTACAATGAGCAGTTCTTC
>TRBV30|many|TRBJ2-7|TRBD1
CAGDSPSLHEQYF
TGTGCCGGGGACAGTCCGTCCCTCCACGAGCAGTACTTC
>TRBV7-9|few|TRBJ2-1|NA
CASSLGLGDGEQFF
TGTGCCAGCAGCTTAGGACTAGGGGACGGTGAGCAGTTCTTC
>TRBV2|many|TRBJ2-4|NA
CASSPPPGGLAKNIQYF
TGTGCCAGCAGCCCACCTCCCGGCGGACTAGCCAAAAACATTCAGTACTTC
>TRBV5-1|few|TRBJ2-1|NA
CASSADRNNEQFF
TGCGCCAGCAGCGCCGACAGGAACAATGAGCAGTTCTTC
>TRBV6-6|NA|TRBJ1-5|NA
CASSFREINQPQHF
TGTGCCAGCAGTTTCCGGGAAATTAATCAGCCCCAGCATTTT
>TRBV28|few|TRBJ2-7|NA
CASSLRHSYEQYF
TGTGCCAGCTCCTTGCGTCACTCCTACGAGCAGTACTTC